The 5 T cell receptor beta chains below were found in one sample sequenced in a study of blood T cell repertoires in COVID-19. The repertoire was sequenced with immunoSEQ multiplex PCR; TCRdb's copy has only in-frame clones and lacks some. The table lists about 250,000 clones, around 81% of them singletons, with 4.4% in the top ten. The specimen was peripheral blood. The receptors shown here come from a man aged 45-65 years with active or convalescent COVID-19.

This chain uses TRBV5-1 with TRBJ1-1; D unclear. V was cut by 0 bases and J by 6 bases, with 15 bases left in between. This CDR3 has 15 amino acids. CDR1 is SGHRS, CDR2 YFSETQ, per germline. The CDR3 reads CASSLESRGWAEAFF. The CDR3 DNA sequence: TGCGCCAGCAGCTTGGAGTCCCGGGGATGGGCTGAAGCTTTCTTT.

The genes are TRBV3-1 (or the pseudogene TRBV3-2) and TRBJ1-2; no clear D. Trimming removed 5 bases from V and 8 bases from J, with 24 bases in between. CDR1 is LGHDT, CDR2 YNNKEL, per germline (reference sequence). CDR3 length equals 16 residues. The CDR3 DNA sequence: TGTGCCAGCAGCTTCCTTCGGGGAGCCGTGGCAGAGGGCTACACCTTC. It translates to CASSFLRGAVAEGYTF.

This clone was seen only a few times. V gene TRBV7-2 combines with J gene TRBJ2-5; tentatively, D is TRBD2 (6 bases). This CDR3 is built from 14 residues. With 5 bases removed from V and 5 bases from J, the gap between germline ends came to 15 bases. Germline V gene data show CDR1 as SGHTA and CDR2 as FQGNSA. CDR3 residues: CASSPGTSGETQYF. CDR3 in DNA: TGTGCCAGCAGCCCAGGGACTTCGGGGGAGACCCAGTACTTC.

The rearrangement joins TRBV2 to TRBJ1-5; 8 nucleotides match TRBD1. V gave up 2 bases and J gave up 6 bases; unmatched junction bases: 0. The length of the CDR3 is 13 residues. From germline, CDR1 is SNHLY and CDR2 FYNNEI. This chain's CDR3 is CASSEQGAQPQHF. CDR3 coding DNA: TGTGCCAGCAGTGAACAGGGGGCTCAGCCCCAGCATTTT.

This chain uses TRBV7-9 with TRBJ1-6; no reliable D call. This CDR3 region has 13 residues. Trimming took 1 base from V and 10 from J, leaving 8 bases between them. Germline CDR1 and CDR2: SEHNR and FQNEAQ (reference sequence). In DNA, the CDR3 is TGTGCCAGCAGCTTAGATCAAGCCTCACCCCTCCACTTT. Translating it yields CASSLDQASPLHF.